This T cell receptor (beta chain) emerged from a study of OX40 agonist ivuxolimab in advanced cancers. Background on the study: Subjects had a mean age of around 60 years, with a range of 23 to 79; around 83% were male.

CDR1 and CDR2 (germline): MGHRA, YSYEKL. Trimming shortened V by 0 bases and J by 7 bases, and 15 bases separated the two germline ends. CDR3 length: 15 amino acids. Repertoires were generated with immunoSEQ multiplex PCR, while TCRdb's copy carries only in-frame clones and drops some. The table has approximately 81,000 clones, approximately 90% seen once. The sample consisted of CD4+ or CD8+ T cells sorted from blood, taken in a trial of the OX40 agonist ivuxolimab. This receptor was obtained from an adult with an advanced solid tumor such as melanoma, head and neck, liver or kidney cancer. The chain recombines TRBV4-1 with TRBJ1-1; D might be TRBD1 (5 bases). The CDR3 nucleotides are TGCGCCAGCAGCCAAGAGCCAGGGACCCACTATGAAGCTTTCTTT. This sequence encodes CASSQEPGTHYEAFF.